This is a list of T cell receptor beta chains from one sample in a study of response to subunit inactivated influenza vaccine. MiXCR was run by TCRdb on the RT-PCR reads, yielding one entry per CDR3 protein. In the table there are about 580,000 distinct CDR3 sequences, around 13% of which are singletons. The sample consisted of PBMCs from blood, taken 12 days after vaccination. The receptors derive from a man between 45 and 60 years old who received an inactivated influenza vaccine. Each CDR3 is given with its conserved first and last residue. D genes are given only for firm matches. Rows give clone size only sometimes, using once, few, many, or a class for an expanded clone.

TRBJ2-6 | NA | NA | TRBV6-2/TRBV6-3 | CASLARRDGANVLTF | TGTGCCAGCCTTGCGAGGCGTGATGGGGCCAACGTCCTGACTTTC
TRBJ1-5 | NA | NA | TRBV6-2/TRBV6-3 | CASSYSRGWGPQHF | TGTGCCAGCAGTTACTCCAGGGGCTGGGGGCCCCAGCATTTT
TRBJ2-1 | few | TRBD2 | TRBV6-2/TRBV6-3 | CASSYPGTSGYSYNEQFF | TGTGCCAGCAGTTACCCCGGGACTAGCGGGTACTCCTACAATGAGCAGTTCTTC
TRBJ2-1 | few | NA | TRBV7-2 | CASSLETRSEQFF | TGTGCCAGCAGCTTAGAGACTAGGAGTGAGCAGTTCTTC
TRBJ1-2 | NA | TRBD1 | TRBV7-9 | CASSSGTGGASDGYTF | TGTGCCAGCAGCTCCGGGACAGGGGGCGCGTCGGATGGCTACACCTTC
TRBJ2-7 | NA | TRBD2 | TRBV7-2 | CASSLRRGSVYEQYF | TGTGCCAGCAGCTTACGGCGCGGGAGTGTCTACGAGCAGTACTTC
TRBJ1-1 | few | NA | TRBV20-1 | CSAPDMGDTEAFF | TGCAGTGCCCCCGATATGGGAGACACTGAAGCTTTCTTT
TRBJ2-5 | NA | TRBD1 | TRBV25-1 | CASSPNRGRETQYF | TGTGCCAGCAGTCCTAACAGGGGGCGAGAGACCCAGTACTTC
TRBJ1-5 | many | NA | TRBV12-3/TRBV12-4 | CASSSAGVSNQPQHF | TGTGCCAGCAGTTCCGCGGGCGTGAGCAATCAGCCCCAGCATTTT
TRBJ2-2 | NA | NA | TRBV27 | CASSLLSPAALLENTGELFF | TGTGCCAGCAGTTTATTGTCCCCGGCCGCCCTCCTCGAGAACACCGGGGAGCTGTTTTTT
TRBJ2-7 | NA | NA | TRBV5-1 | CASSPASDTVNYEQYF | TGCGCCAGCAGCCCCGCTTCGGACACTGTAAACTACGAGCAGTACTTC
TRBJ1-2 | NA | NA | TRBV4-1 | CASSQDLKRAKNYGYTF | TGCGCCAGCAGCCAAGATCTCAAGAGGGCCAAGAACTATGGCTACACCTTC
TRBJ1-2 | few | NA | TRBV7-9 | CASSPQAYYGYTF | TGTGCCAGCAGCCCACAGGCCTACTATGGCTACACCTTC
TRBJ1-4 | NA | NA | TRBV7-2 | CASSSSQGEKLFF | TGTGCCAGCAGCTCGTCCCAAGGGGAAAAACTGTTTTTT
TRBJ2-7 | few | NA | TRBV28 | CASSRSAGKTYEQYF | TGTGCCAGCAGTAGATCAGCGGGTAAGACCTACGAGCAGTACTTC
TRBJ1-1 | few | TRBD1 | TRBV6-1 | CASRPPGRGQTEAFF | TGTGCCAGCAGGCCTCCCGGCAGGGGGCAGACTGAAGCTTTCTTT
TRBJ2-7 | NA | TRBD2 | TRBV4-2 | CASSPPLAGGYEQYF | TGTGCCAGCAGCCCCCCACTAGCGGGGGGCTACGAGCAGTACTTC
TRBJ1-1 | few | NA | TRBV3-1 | CASSQGEGPEAFF | TGTGCCAGCAGCCAAGGAGAGGGTCCCGAAGCTTTCTTT
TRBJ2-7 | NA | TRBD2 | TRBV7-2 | CASSWRTSGRINEQYF | TGTGCCAGCAGCTGGCGGACTAGCGGGAGGATTAACGAGCAGTACTTC
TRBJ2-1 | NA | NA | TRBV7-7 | CASSLEVANNEQFF | TGTGCTAGCAGCTTAGAGGTCGCAAACAATGAGCAGTTCTTC
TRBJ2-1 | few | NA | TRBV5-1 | CASRRYGNNEQFF | TGCGCCAGCCGCCGCTACGGAAACAATGAGCAGTTCTTC
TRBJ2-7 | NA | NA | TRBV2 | CASSEGFSYEQYF | TGTGCCAGCAGTGAAGGGTTCAGCTACGAGCAGTACTTC
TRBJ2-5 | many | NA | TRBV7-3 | CASSSRGGETQYF | TGTGCCAGCAGCTCCCGGGGTGGAGAGACCCAGTACTTC
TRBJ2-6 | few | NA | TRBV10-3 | CAISAGANVLTF | TGTGCCATCAGTGCCGGGGCCAACGTCCTGACTTTC
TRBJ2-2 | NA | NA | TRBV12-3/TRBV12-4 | CASRVHVGELFF | TGTGCCAGCAGGGTTCATGTCGGGGAGCTGTTTTTT
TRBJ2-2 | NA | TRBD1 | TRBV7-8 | CASSLTGGITGELFF | TGTGCCAGCAGCCTGACAGGGGGCATCACCGGGGAGCTGTTTTTT
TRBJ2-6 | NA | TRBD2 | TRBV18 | CASSPPKYWLGLAGSGANVLTF | TGTGCCAGCTCACCACCGAAATACTGGTTAGGGCTAGCGGGCTCTGGGGCCAACGTCCTGACTTTC
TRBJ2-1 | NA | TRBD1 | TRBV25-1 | CATIGQGARINEQFF | TGTGCCACCATCGGACAGGGGGCGCGTATCAATGAGCAGTTCTTC
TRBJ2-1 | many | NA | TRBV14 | CASSQVWTVSYNEQFF | TGTGCCAGCAGCCAAGTGTGGACAGTATCCTACAATGAGCAGTTCTTC
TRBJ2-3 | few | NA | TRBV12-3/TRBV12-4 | CASSFGPGTDTQYF | TGTGCCAGCAGTTTTGGGCCGGGGACAGATACGCAGTATTTT
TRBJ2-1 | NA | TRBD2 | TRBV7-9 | CASSLGASGILYNEQFF | TGTGCCAGCAGCTTAGGGGCTAGCGGGATACTCTACAATGAGCAGTTCTTC
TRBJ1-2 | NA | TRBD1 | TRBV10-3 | CAITMTGGEGGYTF | TGTGCCATCACCATGACAGGGGGCGAGGGTGGCTACACCTTC
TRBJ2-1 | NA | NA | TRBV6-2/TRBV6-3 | CASSYNTYNEQFF | TGTGCCAGCAGTTACAATACCTACAATGAGCAGTTCTTC
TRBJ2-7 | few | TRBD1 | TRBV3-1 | CASSFRQGASYEQYF | TGTGCCAGCAGCTTTCGACAGGGGGCGTCGTACGAGCAGTACTTC
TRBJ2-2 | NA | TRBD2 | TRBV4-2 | CASSQDPAGVSGGELFF | TGTGCCAGCAGCCAAGATCCAGCGGGAGTTAGCGGCGGGGAGCTGTTTTTT
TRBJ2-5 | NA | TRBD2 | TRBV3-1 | CASSQRTSGRKETQYF | TGTGCCAGCAGCCAACGGACTAGCGGGAGAAAAGAGACCCAGTACTTC
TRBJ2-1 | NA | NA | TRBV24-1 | CATRTDGVKGNEQFF | TGTGCCACCAGGACGGATGGTGTGAAGGGTAATGAGCAGTTCTTC